Listed below are T cell receptor beta chains from one sample, sequenced in a study of graft-versus-host responses after intestinal transplantation. What these receptors recognize is not known. Libraries were prepared by immunoSEQ multiplex PCR; TCRdb keeps only in-frame clonotypes and omits some of them. In the table there are 130,000 or so clones, 85% to 95% of which are singletons. The sequencing here drew on unstimulated CD4+ T cells sorted from spleen or lymph node cells, taken before intestinal transplant. The receptors were sampled from a human donor who received an intestinal transplant. The conserved cysteine and the conserved F or W are not part of the CDR3 here.

J gene,V gene,CDR3 length,CDR3 protein
TRBJ2-7,TRBV28,11,ASTPGGFYEQY
TRBJ1-5,TRBV28,11,ASMPRVYTPQH
TRBJ1-1,TRBV2,11,ASSGDQQIEAF
TRBJ2-7,TRBV28,17,ASSKYGASSSRRHYEQY
TRBJ2-3,TRBV2,13,ASSAGQGAPDTQY
TRBJ2-1,TRBV19,11,ASYSGSGNEQF
TRBJ2-2,TRBV5-1,13,ASSLAGLNTGELF
TRBJ2-7,TRBV6-6,14,ASSRPGQGGSYEQY
TRBJ1-5,TRBV19,11,AGGQGAGQPQH
TRBJ2-3,TRBV4-2,15,ASSLGTSGSGADTQY
TRBJ2-2,TRBV7-7,15,ASSFSRGPGNTGELF
TRBJ2-3,TRBV9,14,ASSVGLAGLTDTQY
TRBJ2-3,TRBV10-3,12,AINKGLVTDTQY
.,TRBV14,14,ASSQAWGTGGYEQY
TRBJ2-2,TRBV28,12,ASSLTSVGGELF
.,TRBV12-5,9,ASGLGDEQY
TRBJ2-7,TRBV27,11,ASRLYRGAEQY
TRBJ2-1,TRBV5-1,13,ASSLRTSGANEQF
TRBJ2-3,TRBV10-3,11,ATSGKGTDTQY
TRBJ2-5,TRBV2,12,ASRSRGEVGTQY
TRBJ2-2,TRBV19,13,ASRISGTNTGELF
TRBJ2-6,TRBV28,14,ASSHIQGTGANVLT
TRBJ2-7,TRBV9,14,ASSPRGTILTYEQY
TRBJ2-1,TRBV7-3,15,ASSHLPGLAGFNEQF
TRBJ2-1,TRBV6-6,12,ASTFDRVGNEQF
TRBJ2-1,TRBV30,9,AWSVGGEQF
TRBJ2-7,TRBV23-1,8,ARNSYEQY
TRBJ2-1,TRBV6-1,14,ASSEGVAGLDNEQF
TRBJ2-1,TRBV30,15,AWSVSFRTSGFNEQF
TRBJ2-5,TRBV9,12,ASSVEGSQETQY
TRBJ2-7,TRBV27,14,ASSLTLAGKTYEQY
TRBJ1-1,TRBV7-2,11,ASSLQTNTEAF
TRBJ2-7,TRBV18,14,ASSPLGLAEGYEQY
TRBJ2-5,TRBV2,14,ASSDRAAGIQETQY
TRBJ1-3,TRBV15,12,ATTSGLGGNTIY
TRBJ2-6,TRBV28,17,ASSSGTPQKGSGANVLT
TRBJ2-7,TRBV6-5,10,ATQARSYEQY
TRBJ1-3,TRBV5-6,12,ASSLSGFRNTIY
TRBJ2-7,TRBV28,12,ASSPQGTSYEQY
TRBJ1-4,TRBV27,11,ASSLPRSEKLF
TRBJ2-7,TRBV7-9,10,ASSWSGEEQY
TRBJ2-2,TRBV4-3,14,ASSQDLAGVTGELF
TRBJ2-7,TRBV5-5,13,ASSPRAGVTYEQY
TRBJ1-5,TRBV7-9,14,ASSRPGTGYHQPQH
.,TRBV7-6,15,ASSLASGQGASYEQY
TRBJ2-7,TRBV6-1,12,ASSEGLGGYEQY
TRBJ1-3,TRBV10-3,14,AISLTPGVSGNTIY
TRBJ1-4,TRBV6-1,11,ASRETGSEKLF
TRBJ1-3,TRBV28,11,ASLSIDGNTIY
TRBJ2-2,TRBV7-3,12,ASSSRTGPGELF
TRBJ2-5,TRBV19,11,ASSKLLGETQY
TRBJ2-3,TRBV5-6,13,ASSFGFQGADTQY
TRBJ2-2,TRBV28,10,ASLREAGELF
TRBJ2-1,TRBV25-1,13,ASRGRGPSNNEQF
TRBJ1-2,TRBV28,11,ASSPTGVDGYT